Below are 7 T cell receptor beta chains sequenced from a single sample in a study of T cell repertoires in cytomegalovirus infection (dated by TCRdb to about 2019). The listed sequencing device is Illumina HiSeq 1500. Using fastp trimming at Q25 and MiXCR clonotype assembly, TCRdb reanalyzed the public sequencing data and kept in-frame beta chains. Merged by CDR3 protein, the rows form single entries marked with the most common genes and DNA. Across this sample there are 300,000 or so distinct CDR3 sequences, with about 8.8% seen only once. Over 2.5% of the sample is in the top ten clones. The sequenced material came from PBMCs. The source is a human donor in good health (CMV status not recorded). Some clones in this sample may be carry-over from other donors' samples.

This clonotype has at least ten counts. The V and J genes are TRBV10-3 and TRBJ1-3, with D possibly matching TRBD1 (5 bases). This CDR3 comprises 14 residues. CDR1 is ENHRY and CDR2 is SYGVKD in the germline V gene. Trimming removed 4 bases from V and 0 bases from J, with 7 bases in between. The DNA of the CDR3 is TGTGCCATCAGTGCAGGGTCCTCTGGAAACACCATATATTTT. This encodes CAISAGSSGNTIYF.

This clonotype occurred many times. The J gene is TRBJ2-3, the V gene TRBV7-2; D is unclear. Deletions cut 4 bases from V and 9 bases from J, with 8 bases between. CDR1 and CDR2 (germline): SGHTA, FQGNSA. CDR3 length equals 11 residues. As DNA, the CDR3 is TGTGCCAGCAGCTCGTACGGGACGCAGTATTTT. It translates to CASSSYGTQYF.

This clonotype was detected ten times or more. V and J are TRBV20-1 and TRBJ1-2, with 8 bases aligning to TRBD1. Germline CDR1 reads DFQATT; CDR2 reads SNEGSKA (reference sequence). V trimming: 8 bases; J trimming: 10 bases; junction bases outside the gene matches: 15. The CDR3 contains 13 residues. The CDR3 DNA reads TGCAGTACGAACCCAGGACAGGGCCCGCACTACACCTTC. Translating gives CSTNPGQGPHYTF.

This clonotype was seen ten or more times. For the CDR3, the DNA is TGTGCCAGCAGCTTAGGACAGGGACGTGGAAACACCATATATTTT. It yields the protein CASSLGQGRGNTIYF. The J gene is TRBJ1-3, the V gene TRBV7-2, with 7 positions matching TRBD1. The CDR3 length is 15 residues. Germline assignment: CDR1 SGHTA and CDR2 FQGNSA. Trimming removed 1 base from V and 3 bases from J; junction bases left unmatched: 3.

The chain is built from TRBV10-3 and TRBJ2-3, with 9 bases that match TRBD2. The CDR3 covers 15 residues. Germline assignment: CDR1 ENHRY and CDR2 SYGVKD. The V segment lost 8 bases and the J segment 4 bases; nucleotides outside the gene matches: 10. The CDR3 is CAIAAGGREADTQYF. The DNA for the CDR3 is TGTGCCATCGCCGCGGGGGGGCGGGAAGCAGATACGCAGTATTTT.

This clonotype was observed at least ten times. The CDR3 sequence is CASSLTPTGRDEQFF. For the CDR3, the DNA is TGTGCCAGCAGCTTAACCCCGACAGGGCGGGATGAGCAGTTCTTC. V and J are TRBV7-9 and TRBJ2-1, with TRBD1 matching 7 bases. CDR1 is SEHNR, CDR2 FQNEAQ, per germline (reference sequence). The CDR3 length is 15 residues. Germline trimming cut 2 bases from V and 8 bases from J; bases unmatched to any gene: 9.

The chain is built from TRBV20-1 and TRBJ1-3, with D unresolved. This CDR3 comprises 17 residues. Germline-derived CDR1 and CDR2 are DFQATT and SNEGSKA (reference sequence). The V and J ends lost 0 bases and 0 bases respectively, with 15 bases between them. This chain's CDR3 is CSARDLAATLSGNTIYF. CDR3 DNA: TGCAGTGCTAGAGATCTTGCGGCGACCCTCTCTGGAAACACCATATATTTT.